This T cell receptor beta chain was observed in a study of blood T cell repertoires in COVID-19. Under the authors' procedure: Estimation of nucleated cell counts relied on the amplification of reference gene primers. Method: immunoSEQ multiplex PCR; TCRdb's copy keeps in-frame clones and lacks some. V and J calls and clone size are those listed in that table; D and trimming were worked out from the DNA. The repertoire holds 300,000 to 350,000 clones, about nine tenths seen once, with 6% to 7% in the top ten. Seattle patients were enrolled during active infection and followed longitudinally. CDR3 size: 15 residues. CDR1 and CDR2 (germline): SGHNT, YYREEE (reference sequence). V was cut by 0 bases and J by 3 bases, with 13 bases left in between.

The sequenced sample consisted of peripheral blood. This sequence joins TRBV5-4 and TRBJ2-7, with D perhaps TRBD2 (5 bases). The sequence derives from a woman aged 30 to 39 with COVID-19, enrolled during active disease. CDR3 in amino acids: CASSLEQNRGYEQYF. CDR3 in DNA: TGTGCCAGCAGCTTGGAGCAGAATCGGGGCTACGAGCAGTACTTC.